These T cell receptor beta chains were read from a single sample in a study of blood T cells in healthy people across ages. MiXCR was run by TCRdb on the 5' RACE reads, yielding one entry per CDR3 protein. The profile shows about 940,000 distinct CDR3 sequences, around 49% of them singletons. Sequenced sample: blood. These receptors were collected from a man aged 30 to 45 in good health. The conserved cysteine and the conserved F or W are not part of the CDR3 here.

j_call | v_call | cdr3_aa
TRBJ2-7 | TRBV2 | ASRRYRDSSYEQY
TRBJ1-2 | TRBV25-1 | ASSDPRTGIYGYT
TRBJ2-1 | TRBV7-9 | ASSLGADPYNEQF
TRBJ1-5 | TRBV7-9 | ASSLQRDGRDQPQH
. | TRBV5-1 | ASSPQEGPYEQY
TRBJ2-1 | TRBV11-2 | ASSTHGEPPYNEQF
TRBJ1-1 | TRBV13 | AGSLGDSTEAF
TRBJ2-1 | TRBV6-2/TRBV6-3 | ASRRTSGGGEQF
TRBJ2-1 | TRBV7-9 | ASFERGAVDEQF
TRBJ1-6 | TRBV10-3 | AINRDRDNSPLH
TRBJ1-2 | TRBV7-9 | ASSSTGHPT
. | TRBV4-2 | ASSQVFGTGGVETQY
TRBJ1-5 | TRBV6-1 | ASRADNNQPQH
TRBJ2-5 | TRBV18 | ASSPGSAGQETQY
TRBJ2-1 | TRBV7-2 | ASSLGFSGLSYNEQF
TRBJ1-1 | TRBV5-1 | ASSFDRGNTEAF
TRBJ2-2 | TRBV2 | ASSETSDGAGELF
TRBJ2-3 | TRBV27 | ASRNIDTQY
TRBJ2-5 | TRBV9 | ASNLMGQIQETQY
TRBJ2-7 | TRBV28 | ASRSGGPLVSYEQY
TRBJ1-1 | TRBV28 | ASSLIQVRSDTEAF
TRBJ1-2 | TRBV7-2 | ASSGWTGDYGYT
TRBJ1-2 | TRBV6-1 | ASSESTGLSYGYT
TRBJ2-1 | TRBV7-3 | ASSSSGEQF
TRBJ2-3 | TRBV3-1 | ASNRPGASTDTQY
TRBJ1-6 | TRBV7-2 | ASRRQGDYNSPLH
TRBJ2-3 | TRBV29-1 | SVDRGIALTDTQY
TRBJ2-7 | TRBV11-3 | ASSLMEGTYNEQY
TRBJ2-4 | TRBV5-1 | ASSLIGQAKNIQY
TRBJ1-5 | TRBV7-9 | ASSYQGQPQH
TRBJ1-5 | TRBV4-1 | ASTSTGGLYQPQH
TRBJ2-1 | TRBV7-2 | ASSRGRREQF
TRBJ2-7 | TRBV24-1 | ATSDPGTEEAYEQY
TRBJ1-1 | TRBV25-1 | ASSEDSLLNTEAF
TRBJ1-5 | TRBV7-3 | ASRYPGPQH
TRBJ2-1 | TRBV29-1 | SVLRDSRYNEQF
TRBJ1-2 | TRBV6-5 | ASSSGHHGYT
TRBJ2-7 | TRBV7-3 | ASHSHEQY
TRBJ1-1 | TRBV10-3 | AISLTENTEAF
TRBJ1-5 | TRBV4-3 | ASSQEVGFNQPQH
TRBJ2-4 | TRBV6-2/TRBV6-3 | ASRREGAKNIQY
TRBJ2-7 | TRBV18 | ASSPGGGDEQY
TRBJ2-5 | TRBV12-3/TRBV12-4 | ASSLGLAVQETQY
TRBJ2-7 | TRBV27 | ASGPGASYEQY
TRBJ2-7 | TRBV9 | AGSGRRDSSYEQY
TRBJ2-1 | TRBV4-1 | ASSPDGQYNEQF
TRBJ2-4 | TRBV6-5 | ASSLTALGQLAKNIQY
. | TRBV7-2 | ASSFFLAGGQYEQY
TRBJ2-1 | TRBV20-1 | SARDEGRSLGFSSSIGQF
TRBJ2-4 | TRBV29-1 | SVEGWGTGLAENIQY
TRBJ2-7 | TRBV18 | ASSTGAQTYEQY
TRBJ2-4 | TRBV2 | ASFGQGLRNIQY
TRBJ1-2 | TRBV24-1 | ATGDRGGYGYT
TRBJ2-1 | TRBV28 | ASSLPGTGNNEQF